This TCR beta chain comes out of a study of blood T cell repertoires in COVID-19. Study as a whole: Sample material is recorded as cDNA or gDNA derived from T cells, B-cell-depleted T cells, or PBMCs.

Only one count was recorded for this clone. The assay was immunoSEQ multiplex PCR, and TCRdb's table has in-frame clones only and misses some. This sample has roughly 190,000 clones; around nine tenths occur once, and the top ten carry roughly 3.4%. Germline V gene sequence: CDR1 WNHNN, CDR2 SYGVQD (reference sequence). Trimming cost V 3 bases and J 6 bases, with 14 bases left between them. The CDR3 has 14 amino acids. The rearrangement joins TRBV10-1 to TRBJ1-1, with a weak D call TRBD1 (6 bases). Sequenced sample: peripheral blood. The receptor's source is a man aged 65 to 79 with acute or convalescent COVID-19. In nucleotides, the CDR3 is TGCGCCAGCAGTGACCCGATTGCAGGGGCTGAAGCTTTCTTT. This sequence encodes CASSDPIAGAEAFF.